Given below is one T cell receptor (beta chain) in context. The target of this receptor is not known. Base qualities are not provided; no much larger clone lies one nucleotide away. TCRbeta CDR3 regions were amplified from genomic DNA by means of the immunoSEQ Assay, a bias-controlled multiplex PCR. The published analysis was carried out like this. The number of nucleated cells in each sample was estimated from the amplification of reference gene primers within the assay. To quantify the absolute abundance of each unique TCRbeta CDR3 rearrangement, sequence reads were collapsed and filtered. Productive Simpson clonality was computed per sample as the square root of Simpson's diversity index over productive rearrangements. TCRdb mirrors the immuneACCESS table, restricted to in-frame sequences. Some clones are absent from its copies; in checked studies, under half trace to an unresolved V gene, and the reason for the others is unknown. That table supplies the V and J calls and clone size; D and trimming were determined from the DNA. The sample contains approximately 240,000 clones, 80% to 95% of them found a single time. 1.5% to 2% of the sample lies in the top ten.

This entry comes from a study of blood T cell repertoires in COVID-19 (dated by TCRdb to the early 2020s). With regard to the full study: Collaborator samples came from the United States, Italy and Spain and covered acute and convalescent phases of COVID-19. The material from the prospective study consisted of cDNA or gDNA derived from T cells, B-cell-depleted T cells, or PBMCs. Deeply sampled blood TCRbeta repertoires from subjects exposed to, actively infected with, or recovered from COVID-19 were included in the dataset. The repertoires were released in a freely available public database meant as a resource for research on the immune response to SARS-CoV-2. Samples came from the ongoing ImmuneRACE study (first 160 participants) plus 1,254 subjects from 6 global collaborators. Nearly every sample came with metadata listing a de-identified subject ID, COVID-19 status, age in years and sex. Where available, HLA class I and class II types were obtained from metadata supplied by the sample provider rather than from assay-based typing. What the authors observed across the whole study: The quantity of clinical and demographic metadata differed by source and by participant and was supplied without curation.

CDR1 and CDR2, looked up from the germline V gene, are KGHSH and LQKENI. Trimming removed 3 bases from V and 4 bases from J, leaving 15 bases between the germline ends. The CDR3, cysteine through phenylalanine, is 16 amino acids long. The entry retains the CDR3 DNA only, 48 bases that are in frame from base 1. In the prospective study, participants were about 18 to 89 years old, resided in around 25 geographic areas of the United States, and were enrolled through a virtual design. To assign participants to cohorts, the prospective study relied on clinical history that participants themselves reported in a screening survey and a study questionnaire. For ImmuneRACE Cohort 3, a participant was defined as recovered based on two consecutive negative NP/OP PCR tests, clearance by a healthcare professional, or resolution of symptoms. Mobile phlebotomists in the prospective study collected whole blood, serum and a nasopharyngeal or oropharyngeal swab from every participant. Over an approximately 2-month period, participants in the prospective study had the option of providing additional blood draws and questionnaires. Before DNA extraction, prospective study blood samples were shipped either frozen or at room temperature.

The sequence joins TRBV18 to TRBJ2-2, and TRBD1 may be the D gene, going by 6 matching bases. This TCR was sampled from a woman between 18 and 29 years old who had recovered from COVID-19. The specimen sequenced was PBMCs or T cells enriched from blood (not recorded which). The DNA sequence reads TGTGCCAGCTCACCGGTCCATGACAGGCCCACCGGGGAGCTGTTTTTT. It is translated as CASSPVHDRPTGELFF.